Listed below are T cell receptor beta chains from one sample, sequenced in a study of brain metastases from non-small cell lung cancer. The data were produced by immunoSEQ multiplex PCR, yet TCRdb's version contains in-frame clones alone and is incomplete. The sample shows fewer than 3,000 clones, less than 90% of them seen only once. The sample taken for sequencing was primary lung tumor tissue. These receptors were obtained from a donor at least 40 years old with non-small cell lung cancer. CDR3s include the opening cysteine and the closing phenylalanine or tryptophan. Each record gives: clone size, D gene, V gene, J gene, CDR3 DNA, CDR3 protein. D genes are given only for firm matches. Some rows mark clone size as missing; the rest say once, few, many or name a class of expanded clone.

-	-	TRBV2	TRBJ2-7	TGTGCCAGCAGTGGTAGGGTCGTCGTCTCCTACGAGCAGTACTTC	CASSGRVVVSYEQYF
few	-	TRBV6-6	TRBJ1-1	TGTGCCAGCAGTCTCGGCGGACAGTCCAACACTGAAGCTTTCTTT	CASSLGGQSNTEAFF
large	-	TRBV19	TRBJ2-7	TGTGCCAGTAGTATGGGCCAGCCCTACGAGCAGTACTTC	CASSMGQPYEQYF
-	-	TRBV30	TRBJ1-6	TGTGCCTGGAGTGAGGGGACCGGTAGTTCACCCCTCCACTTT	CAWSEGTGSSPLHF
-	-	TRBV5-6	TRBJ1-2	TGTGCCAGCAGCATAGGGGATCGCGGCTACACCTTC	CASSIGDRGYTF
-	-	TRBV7-2	TRBJ1-5	TGTGCCAGCAGCTTAGCCAGGGCGAATCAGCCCCAGCATTTT	CASSLARANQPQHF
-	-	TRBV5-6	TRBJ2-7	TGTGCCAGCAGCTTGGGAGGAGGTTCTGGATACGAGCAGTACTTC	CASSLGGGSGYEQYF
-	-	TRBV6-9	TRBJ1-5	TGTGCCAGCTCAGTAGGGGATCATCAGCCCCAGCATTTT	CASSVGDHQPQHF
-	TRBD1	TRBV9	TRBJ1-2	TGTGCCAGCAGCGCGGGACAGGGGGCTAAAGGCTACACCTTC	CASSAGQGAKGYTF
-	-	TRBV6-6	TRBJ2-3	TGTGCCAGCAGCACCATACCCCCCACAGATACGCAGTATTTT	CASSTIPPTDTQYF
-	-	TRBV5-1	TRBJ1-6	TGCGCCAGCAGCTCCCTGGGGGATAATTCACCCCTCCACTTT	CASSSLGDNSPLHF
once	TRBD1	TRBV2	TRBJ1-6	TGTGCCAGAGGGACAGGGGATGATTCACCCCTCCACTTT	CARGTGDDSPLHF